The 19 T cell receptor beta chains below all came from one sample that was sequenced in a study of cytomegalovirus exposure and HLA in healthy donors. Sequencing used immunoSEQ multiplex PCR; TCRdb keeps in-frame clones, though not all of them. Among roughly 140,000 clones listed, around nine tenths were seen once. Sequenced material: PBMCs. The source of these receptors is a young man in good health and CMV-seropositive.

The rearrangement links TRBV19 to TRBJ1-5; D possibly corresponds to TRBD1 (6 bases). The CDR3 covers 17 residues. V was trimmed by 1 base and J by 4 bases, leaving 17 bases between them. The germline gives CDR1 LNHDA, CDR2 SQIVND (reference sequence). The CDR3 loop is CASSIGATKGGNQPQHF. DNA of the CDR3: TGTGCCAGTAGTATAGGAGCGACAAAAGGGGGTAATCAGCCCCAGCATTTT.

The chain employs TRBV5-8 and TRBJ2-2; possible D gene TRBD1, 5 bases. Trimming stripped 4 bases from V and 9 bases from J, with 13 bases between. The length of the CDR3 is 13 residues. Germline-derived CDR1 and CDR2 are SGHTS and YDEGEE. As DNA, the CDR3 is TGTGCCAGCAGCGTCGGACATAGCCGGGAGCTGTTTTTT. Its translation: CASSVGHSRELFF.

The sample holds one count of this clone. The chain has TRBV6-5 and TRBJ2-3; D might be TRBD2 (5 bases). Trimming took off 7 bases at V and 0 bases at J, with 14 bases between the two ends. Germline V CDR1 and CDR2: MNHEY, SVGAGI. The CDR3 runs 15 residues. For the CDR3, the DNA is TGTGCCAGCAAATCTAGCTTCCCTAGCACAGATACGCAGTATTTT. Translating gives CASKSSFPSTDTQYF.

CDR3 amino acids: CASSSSYSNQPQHF. The CDR3 DNA is TGTGCCAGCAGCTCGTCTTATAGCAATCAGCCCCAGCATTTT. The chain is built from TRBV2 and TRBJ1-5, with D uncertain. Germline V gene data show CDR1 as SNHLY and CDR2 as FYNNEI. The CDR3 is made up of 14 amino acids. The V gene lost 6 bases and the J gene lost 0 bases, with 9 bases spanning the gap.

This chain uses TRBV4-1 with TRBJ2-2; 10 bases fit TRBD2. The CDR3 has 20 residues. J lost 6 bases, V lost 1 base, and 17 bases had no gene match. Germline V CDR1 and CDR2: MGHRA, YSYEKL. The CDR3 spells CASSQVILAGAPERAGELFF. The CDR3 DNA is TGCGCCAGCAGCCAAGTTATCCTAGCGGGAGCTCCGGAGAGGGCCGGGGAGCTGTTTTTT.

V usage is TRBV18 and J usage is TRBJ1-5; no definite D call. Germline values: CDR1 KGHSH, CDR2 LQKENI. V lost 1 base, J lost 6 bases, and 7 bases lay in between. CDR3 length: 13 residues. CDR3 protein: CASSPLGGQPQHF. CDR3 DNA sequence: TGTGCCAGCTCACCACTTGGCGGTCAGCCCCAGCATTTT.

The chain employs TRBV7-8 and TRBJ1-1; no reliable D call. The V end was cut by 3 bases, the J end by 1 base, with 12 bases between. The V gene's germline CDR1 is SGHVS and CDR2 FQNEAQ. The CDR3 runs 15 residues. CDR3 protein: CASSFIVGRNTEAFF. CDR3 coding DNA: TGTGCCAGCAGCTTTATTGTCGGGAGGAACACTGAAGCTTTCTTT.

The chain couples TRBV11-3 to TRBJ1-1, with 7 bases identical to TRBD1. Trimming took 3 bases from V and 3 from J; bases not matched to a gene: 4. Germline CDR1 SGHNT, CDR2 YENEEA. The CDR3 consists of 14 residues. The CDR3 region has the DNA TGTGCCAGCAGCTTGGTCGGACAGGACACTGAAGCTTTCTTT. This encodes CASSLVGQDTEAFF.

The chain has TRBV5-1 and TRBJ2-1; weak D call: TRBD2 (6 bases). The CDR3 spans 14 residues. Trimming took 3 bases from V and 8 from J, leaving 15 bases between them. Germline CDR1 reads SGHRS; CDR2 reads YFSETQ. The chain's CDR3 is CASSSRGGVDEQFF. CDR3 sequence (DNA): TGCGCCAGCAGCTCCCGGGGCGGGGTGGATGAGCAGTTCTTC.

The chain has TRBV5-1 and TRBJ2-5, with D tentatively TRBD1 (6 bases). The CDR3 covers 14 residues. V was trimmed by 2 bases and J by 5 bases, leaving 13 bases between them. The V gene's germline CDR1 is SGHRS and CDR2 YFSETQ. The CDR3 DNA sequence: TGCGCCAGCAGCTTTAGACAGGCCTCGGAGACCCAGTACTTC. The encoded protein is CASSFRQASETQYF.

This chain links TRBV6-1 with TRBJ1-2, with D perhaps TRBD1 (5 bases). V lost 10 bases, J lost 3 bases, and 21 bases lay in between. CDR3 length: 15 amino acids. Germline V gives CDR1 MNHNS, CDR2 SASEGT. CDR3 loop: CANNGYRGADYGYTF. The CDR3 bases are TGTGCCAACAACGGTTACCGCGGGGCAGACTATGGCTACACCTTC.

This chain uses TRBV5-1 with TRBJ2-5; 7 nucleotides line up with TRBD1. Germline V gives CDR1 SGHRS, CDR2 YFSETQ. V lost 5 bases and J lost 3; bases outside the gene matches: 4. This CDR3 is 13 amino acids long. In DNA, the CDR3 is TGCGCCAGCAGTTACACAGGGGAAGAGACCCAGTACTTC. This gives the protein CASSYTGEETQYF.

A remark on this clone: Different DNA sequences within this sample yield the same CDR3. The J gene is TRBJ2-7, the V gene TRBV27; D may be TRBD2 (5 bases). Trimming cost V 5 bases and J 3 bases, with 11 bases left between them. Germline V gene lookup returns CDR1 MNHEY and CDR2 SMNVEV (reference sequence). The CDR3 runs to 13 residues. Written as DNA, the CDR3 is TGTGCCAGCAGTCCCGGAGGAGGCTACGAGCAGTACTTC. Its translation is CASSPGGGYEQYF.

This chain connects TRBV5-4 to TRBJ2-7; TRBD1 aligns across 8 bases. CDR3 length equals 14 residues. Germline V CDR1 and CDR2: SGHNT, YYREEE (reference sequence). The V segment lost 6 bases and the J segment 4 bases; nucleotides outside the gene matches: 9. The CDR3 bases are TGTGCCAGCACCCGGCAGGGGGCGATTTACGAGCAGTACTTC. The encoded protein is CASTRQGAIYEQYF.

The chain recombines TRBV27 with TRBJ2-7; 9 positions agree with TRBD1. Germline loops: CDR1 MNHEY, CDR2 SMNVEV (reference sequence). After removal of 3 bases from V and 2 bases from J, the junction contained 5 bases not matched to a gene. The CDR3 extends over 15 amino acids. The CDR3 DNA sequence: TGTGCCAGCAGTTTTGGGGGGACAGGGACCTACGAGCAGTACTTC. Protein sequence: CASSFGGTGTYEQYF.

The CDR3 reads CASSQGAGKYEQYF. CDR3 bases: TGTGCCAGCAGCCAAGGAGCGGGAAAATACGAGCAGTACTTC. The V and J genes are TRBV4-2 and TRBJ2-7; TRBD2 matches 7 bases. Trimming took 1 base from V and 4 from J; bases not matched to a gene: 4. Germline loops: CDR1 LGHNA, CDR2 YNFKEQ. The CDR3 loop spans 14 amino acids.

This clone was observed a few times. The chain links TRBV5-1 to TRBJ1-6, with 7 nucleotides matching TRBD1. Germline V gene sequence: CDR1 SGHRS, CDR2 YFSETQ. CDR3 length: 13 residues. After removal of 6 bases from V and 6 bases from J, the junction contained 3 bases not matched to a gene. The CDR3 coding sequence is TGCGCCAGCACTGGGGACAGTAATTCACCCCTCCACTTT. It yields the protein CASTGDSNSPLHF. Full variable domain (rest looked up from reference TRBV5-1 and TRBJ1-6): KAGVTQTPRYLIKTRGQQVTLSCSPISGHRSVSWYQQTPGQGLQFLFEYFSETQRNKGNFPGRFSGRQFSNSRSEMNVSTLELGDSALYLCASTGDSNSPLHFGNGTRLTVT.

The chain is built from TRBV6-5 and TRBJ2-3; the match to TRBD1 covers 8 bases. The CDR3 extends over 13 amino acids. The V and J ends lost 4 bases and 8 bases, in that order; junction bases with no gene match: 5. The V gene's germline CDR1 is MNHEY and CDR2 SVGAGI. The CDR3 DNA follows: TGTGCCAGCAGTTCCCTCGGACAGGGTACGCAGTATTTT. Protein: CASSSLGQGTQYF.

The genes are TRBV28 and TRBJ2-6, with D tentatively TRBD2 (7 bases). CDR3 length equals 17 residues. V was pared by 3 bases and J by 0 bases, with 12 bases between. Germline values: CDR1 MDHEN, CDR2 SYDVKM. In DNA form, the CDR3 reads TGTGCCAGCAGTTTTGGGGGGGCTCTCTCTGGGGCCAACGTCCTGACTTTC. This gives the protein CASSFGGALSGANVLTF.